Shown below are 7 T cell receptor beta chains from a single sample sequenced in a study of regulatory T cells in long-lasting Graves disease. Time point reported: persistent/refractory GD, antithyroid drugs over 5 years with positive TRAb. Generation of the TCR library employed RNA extracted from PBMCs. CDR3 regions were amplified by Arm-PCR using iRepertoire HTBI primers to build TCR beta libraries. TCRdb recomputed calls from the multiplex PCR reads with MiXCR, one row per CDR3 protein. The sample records approximately 690,000 distinct CDR3 sequences, 25% to 30% being singletons. The starting material was peripheral blood mononuclear cells (PBMCs), obtained when the disease was refractory, from a patient treated with antithyroid drugs. The receptors shown here come from a female donor with Graves disease.

About this clonotype: A far larger clone lies a single base away; this is likely a read error. V usage is TRBV7-2 and J usage is TRBJ2-7, with 10 bases aligning to TRBD2. The V segment lost 5 bases and the J segment 3 bases; nucleotides outside the gene matches: 4. Germline values: CDR1 SGHTA, CDR2 FQGNSA. The CDR3 contains 14 residues. CDR3 bases: TGTGCCAGCAGCCCCGGGACTAGCGTCTACGAGCAGTACTTC. This encodes CASSPGTSVYEQYF. The full variable domain, in which reference TRBV7-2 and TRBJ2-7 provide the parts outside the CDR3, is GAGVSQSPSNKVTEKGKDVELRCDPISGHTALYWYRQSLGQGLEFLIYFQGNSAPDKSGLPSDRFSAERTGGSVSTLTIQRTQQEDSAVYLCASSPGTSVYEQYFGPGTRLTVT.

This clonotype was seen a few times. CDR3 protein: CASSYRAAGTEAFF. As DNA, the CDR3 is TGTGCCAGCAGTTACCGTGCTGCGGGCACTGAAGCTTTCTTT. This sequence joins TRBV6-9 and TRBJ1-1, with D unclear. The CDR3 is made up of 14 amino acids. The germline gives CDR1 MNHGY, CDR2 SVAAGI. With 3 bases removed from V and 4 bases from J, the gap between germline ends came to 12 bases.

This chain connects TRBV7-3 to TRBJ1-2; a weak D match, TRBD1 (5 bases). Trimming left V 0 bases short and J 8 bases short, with 16 bases between. This CDR3 spans 15 amino acids. Germline V lookup: CDR1 SGHTA, CDR2 FQGTGA. The CDR3 loop reads CASSLTAGNMGGYTF. The CDR3 DNA follows: TGTGCCAGCAGCTTAACCGCAGGGAATATGGGGGGCTACACCTTC.

In its sample, this clonotype was seen a few times. The chain is built from TRBV20-1 and TRBJ1-1, with 8 nucleotides matching TRBD1. CDR1 and CDR2 (germline): DFQATT, SNEGSKA (reference sequence). The CDR3 has 15 amino acids. The ends lost 6 bases at V and 0 bases at J; junction bases unmatched: 9. The CDR3 sequence: CSATQGARLNTEAFF. The CDR3 DNA reads as TGCAGTGCCACTCAGGGGGCGCGCCTGAACACTGAAGCTTTCTTT.

This clonotype was seen a few times. The gene calls are TRBV28 and TRBJ1-2; D remains ambiguous. CDR3 length equals 14 residues. Germline-derived CDR1 and CDR2 are MDHEN and SYDVKM. V lost 2 bases, J lost 4 bases, and 11 bases lay in between. Here the CDR3 DNA reads TGTGCCAGCAGTTTACGCCGAGTACCCTATGGCTACACCTTC. It is translated as CASSLRRVPYGYTF.

The chain combines TRBV11-1 with TRBJ2-7; D is tentatively TRBD1 or TRBD2 (5 bases each). Germline-derived CDR1 and CDR2 are SGHAT and FQDESV (reference sequence). The CDR3 has 14 amino acids. V was shortened by 2 bases and J by 2 bases, with 10 bases between the two germline ends. This CDR3 reads CASSLRDPTYEQYF. For the CDR3, the DNA is TGTGCCAGCAGCTTAAGGGACCCTACCTACGAGCAGTACTTC.

The V and J genes are TRBV20-1 and TRBJ1-5, with D possibly being TRBD1 (5 bases). The CDR3 runs 13 residues. In germline, CDR1 is DFQATT, CDR2 SNEGSKA (reference sequence). Trimming removed 8 bases from V and 9 bases from J, with 20 bases in between. Written as DNA, the CDR3 is TGCAGTTCCGGGACGGCCGACCTGGGGCCCCAGCATTTT. This codes for CSSGTADLGPQHF.